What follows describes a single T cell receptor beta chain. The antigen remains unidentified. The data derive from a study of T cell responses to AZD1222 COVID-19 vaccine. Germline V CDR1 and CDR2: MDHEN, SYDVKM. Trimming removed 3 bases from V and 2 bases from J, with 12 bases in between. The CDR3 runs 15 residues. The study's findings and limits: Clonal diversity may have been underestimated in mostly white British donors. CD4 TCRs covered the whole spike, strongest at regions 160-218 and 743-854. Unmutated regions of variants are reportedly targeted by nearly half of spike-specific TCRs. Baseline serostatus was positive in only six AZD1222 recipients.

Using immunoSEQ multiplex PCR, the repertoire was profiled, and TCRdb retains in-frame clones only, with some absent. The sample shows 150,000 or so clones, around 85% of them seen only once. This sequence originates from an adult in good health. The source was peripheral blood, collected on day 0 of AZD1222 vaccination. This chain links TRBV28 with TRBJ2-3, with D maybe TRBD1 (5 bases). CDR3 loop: CASSLRRTLTDTQYF. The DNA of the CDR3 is TGTGCCAGCAGTTTGAGACGGACACTCACAGATACGCAGTATTTT. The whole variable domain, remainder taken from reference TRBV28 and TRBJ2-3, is DVKVTQSSRYLVKRTGEKVFLECVQDMDHENMFWYRQDPGLGLRLIYFSYDVKMKEKGDIPEGYSVSREKKERFSLILESASTNQTSMYLCASSLRRTLTDTQYFGPGTRLTVL.